The 28 T cell receptor beta chains listed next were all sequenced from one sample in a study of blood T cell repertoires in COVID-19. The data were produced by immunoSEQ multiplex PCR, yet TCRdb's version contains in-frame clones alone and is incomplete. Here the sample spans a few hundred thousand clones, nearly 90% being singletons. Sequencing was performed on peripheral blood. The receptors were sampled from a woman aged 40-49 years who had recovered from COVID-19.

The chain recombines TRBV7-9 with TRBJ2-1; D ambiguous. V gave up 5 bases and J gave up 5 bases, with 19 bases separating them. CDR1 is SEHNR and CDR2 is FQNEAQ in the germline V gene (reference sequence). This CDR3 is built from 16 residues. CDR3 sequence: CASSPLVLLEHNEQFF. CDR3 coding DNA: TGTGCCAGCAGCCCCCTGGTGCTGCTAGAACACAATGAGCAGTTCTTC.

The J gene is TRBJ1-6, the V gene TRBV7-9; a weak D match, TRBD1 (6 bases). The CDR3 covers 17 residues. Looked up from germline, CDR1 is SEHNR and CDR2 is FQNEAQ (reference sequence). Deletions cut 4 bases from V and 6 bases from J, with 19 bases between. For the CDR3, the DNA is TGTGCCAGCAGCTCTCTCCCCCCAGGGGAGGGTAATTCACCCCTCCACTTT. It yields the protein CASSSLPPGEGNSPLHF.

The gene calls are TRBV28 and TRBJ2-7; TRBD1 matches 8 bases. This CDR3 is 15 amino acids long. The V segment lost 5 bases and the J segment 5 bases; nucleotides outside the gene matches: 11. Germline CDR1 is MDHEN and CDR2 is SYDVKM. The CDR3 DNA follows: TGTGCCAGCAGTGTGGGGCAGGGGGCGAGAGACGAGCAGTACTTC. Residues: CASSVGQGARDEQYF.

The rearrangement joins TRBV5-1 to TRBJ2-5; D gene uncertain. Germline loops: CDR1 SGHRS, CDR2 YFSETQ. V lost 7 bases and J 4 bases, leaving 5 bases between the germline ends. The CDR3 is 10 amino acids. The CDR3 sequence: CASLLETQYF. CDR3 nucleotides: TGCGCCAGCCTCCTAGAGACCCAGTACTTC.

This clone has only one observation. V and J are TRBV10-3 and TRBJ2-1; tentative D call: TRBD1 (6 bases). In germline, CDR1 is ENHRY, CDR2 SYGVKD. The CDR3 spans 14 residues. Trimming cost V 4 bases and J 6 bases, with 13 bases left between them. The CDR3 DNA reads as TGTGCCATCAGTGCCGGAGACAGGTCCAATGAGCAGTTCTTC. It yields the protein CAISAGDRSNEQFF.

The V and J genes are TRBV27 and TRBJ2-1; 11 bases align to TRBD2. CDR1 and CDR2 (germline): MNHEY, SMNVEV (reference sequence). The V gene end was trimmed by 6 bases and the J gene end by 7 bases; junction bases not matched to a gene: 8. The CDR3 runs to 15 residues. CDR3 sequence: CASSLTLAGGNEQFF. The CDR3 region has the DNA TGTGCCAGCAGCTTAACCCTAGCGGGGGGTAATGAGCAGTTCTTC.

This clone has just one count. This chain joins TRBV30 and TRBJ1-6; D may be TRBD1 (5 bases). The CDR3 has 12 amino acids. V lost 4 bases, J lost 7 bases, and 8 bases lay in between. The germline gives CDR1 GTSNPN, CDR2 SVGIG (reference sequence). The CDR3 loop reads CAWTRGNSPLHF. The CDR3 nucleotides read TGTGCCTGGACTAGGGGAAATTCACCCCTCCACTTT. Full variable domain (remainder filled in from reference TRBV30 and TRBJ1-6): SQTIHQWPATLVQPVGSPLSLECTVEGTSNPNLYWYRQAAGRGLQLLFYSVGIGQISSEVPQNLSASRPQDRQFILSSKKLLLSDSGFYLCAWTRGNSPLHFGNGTRLTVT.

The rearrangement joins TRBV28 to TRBJ2-7; D is undetermined. This CDR3 has 12 amino acids. The V and J ends lost 2 bases and 7 bases respectively, with 9 bases between them. From germline, CDR1 is MDHEN and CDR2 SYDVKM. The CDR3 region is CASSLGTREQYF. The CDR3 DNA follows: TGTGCCAGCAGTTTAGGTACCAGGGAGCAGTACTTC.

This clone appeared once. V gene TRBV19 combines with J gene TRBJ2-1; TRBD2 matches 12 bases. V lost 3 bases, J lost 4 bases, and 4 bases stayed unmatched. CDR3 size: 16 residues. Germline CDR1 is LNHDA and CDR2 is SQIVND (reference sequence). CDR3 amino acids: CASSMLAGGLYNEQFF. The CDR3 region has the DNA TGTGCCAGTAGTATGCTAGCGGGAGGGTTATACAATGAGCAGTTCTTC.

The chain joins TRBV15 to TRBJ1-4; tentatively, D is TRBD1 (5 bases). Germline V gives CDR1 LNHNV, CDR2 YYDKDF (reference sequence). Between the trimmed V and J ends, which lost 0 bases and 7 bases, there was a span of 18 bases. The CDR3 runs to 17 residues. The CDR3 region is CATSRDLGSGVSEKLFF. CDR3 in DNA: TGTGCCACCAGCAGAGATCTCGGTTCGGGGGTGAGTGAAAAACTGTTTTTT.

The chain carries TRBV9 and TRBJ2-7, with D maybe TRBD1 (6 bases). The CDR3 loop spans 15 amino acids. Germline assignment: CDR1 SGDLS and CDR2 YYNGEE. Trimming removed 5 bases from V and 0 bases from J, with 15 bases in between. The CDR3 DNA follows: TGTGCCAGCAGTGCAAACAGGGAGAGCTCCTACGAGCAGTACTTC. This gives the protein CASSANRESSYEQYF.

This chain links TRBV5-1 with TRBJ1-1; D remains ambiguous. CDR1 is SGHRS and CDR2 is YFSETQ in the germline V gene. The CDR3 consists of 14 residues. V was pared by 0 bases and J by 3 bases, with 9 bases between. In DNA form, the CDR3 reads TGCGCCAGCAGCTTGGGTCTATCCTACACTGAAGCTTTCTTT. Protein: CASSLGLSYTEAFF.

This clone was observed once. The J gene is TRBJ2-3, the V gene TRBV7-9, with D unclear. The V and J ends lost 5 bases and 6 bases respectively, with 12 bases between them. The CDR3 contains 13 residues. From germline, CDR1 is SEHNR and CDR2 FQNEAQ (reference sequence). CDR3 nucleotides: TGTGCCAGCAGCCCGGCGGCCTCGGATACGCAGTATTTT. Residues: CASSPAASDTQYF.

The chain joins TRBV2 to TRBJ2-7, with 7 bases that match TRBD1. CDR1 is SNHLY, CDR2 FYNNEI, per germline. The J segment lost 2 bases and the V segment lost 7 bases, leaving 5 bases of the junction unmatched. The CDR3 spans 13 residues. CDR3 amino acids: CASIRDRAYEQYF. The CDR3 nucleotides are TGTGCCAGCATACGGGACAGAGCCTACGAGCAGTACTTC.

The sample holds a few counts of this clone. The chain links TRBV2 to TRBJ1-2; D gene uncertain. Germline V gene lookup returns CDR1 SNHLY and CDR2 FYNNEI. The CDR3 length is 14 residues. V was pared by 3 bases and J by 7 bases, with 15 bases between. CDR3 protein: CASSESLGSGGYTF. The DNA for the CDR3 is TGTGCCAGCAGTGAGTCCTTGGGGAGCGGTGGCTACACCTTC. Full variable domain (rest looked up from reference TRBV2 and TRBJ1-2): EPEVTQTPSHQVTQMGQEVILRCVPISNHLYFYWYRQILGQKVEFLVSFYNNEISEKSEIFDDQFSVERPDGSNFTLKIRSTKLEDSAMYFCASSESLGSGGYTFGSGTRLTVV.

The rearrangement joins TRBV14 to TRBJ1-2; D is unclear. Deletions cut 4 bases from V and 7 bases from J, with 13 bases between. The CDR3 loop spans 13 amino acids. The germline CDR1 and CDR2 sequences are SGHDN and FVKESK. The CDR3 nucleotides read TGTGCCAGCAGCCGCGACTCACTCGGTGGCTACACCTTC. This gives the protein CASSRDSLGGYTF.

This chain uses TRBV10-3 with TRBJ2-1; TRBD2 aligns across 9 bases. Germline lookup yields CDR1 ENHRY and CDR2 SYGVKD. The V gene end was trimmed by 1 base and the J gene end by 7 bases; junction bases not matched to a gene: 5. The CDR3 loop spans 15 amino acids. The CDR3, as DNA: TGTGCCATCAGTGAGTACGAGCGGGAGGTGAATGAGCAGTTCTTC. This gives the protein CAISEYEREVNEQFF.

The gene calls are TRBV28 and TRBJ1-1, with D possibly being TRBD1 (5 bases). Between the trimmed V and J ends, which lost 2 bases and 3 bases, there was a span of 19 bases. Germline assignment: CDR1 MDHEN and CDR2 SYDVKM. The CDR3 covers 17 residues. Here the CDR3 reads CASSLPQHVAGHTEAFF. The CDR3 nucleotides read TGTGCCAGCAGTTTACCCCAACACGTCGCAGGGCACACTGAAGCTTTCTTT. Together with reference TRBV28 and TRBJ1-1, the CDR3 gives the full variable domain: DVKVTQSSRYLVKRTGEKVFLECVQDMDHENMFWYRQDPGLGLRLIYFSYDVKMKEKGDIPEGYSVSREKKERFSLILESASTNQTSMYLCASSLPQHVAGHTEAFFGQGTRLTVV.

The rearrangement links TRBV4-1 to TRBJ1-2; D is unclear. The CDR3 is 15 residues long. Trimming took 2 bases from V and 2 from J, leaving 12 bases between them. Germline assignment: CDR1 MGHRA and CDR2 YSYEKL. Here the CDR3 DNA reads TGCGCCAGCAGCCAAAGCCTCTTACGAAACTATGGCTACACCTTC. This translates into CASSQSLLRNYGYTF.

The sample holds one count of this clone. The chain couples TRBV7-3 to TRBJ2-1; D is possibly TRBD2 (5 bases). Trimming shortened V by 4 bases and J by 9 bases, and 19 bases separated the two germline ends. Looked up from germline, CDR1 is SGHTA and CDR2 is FQGTGA. The length of the CDR3 is 15 residues. Here the CDR3 DNA reads TGTGCCAGCAGCTCGACGGGAATCCTGGAAGGTGAGCAGTTCTTC. Its translation is CASSSTGILEGEQFF.

The rearrangement uses TRBV30 and TRBJ1-1, with 7 bases aligning to TRBD1. Per the germline V gene, CDR1 is GTSNPN and CDR2 is SVGIG (reference sequence). This CDR3 is 13 amino acids long. V was clipped by 5 bases and J by 2 bases; unmatched bases: 5. The CDR3 sequence is CAWVGQLNTEAFF. As DNA, the CDR3 is TGTGCCTGGGTGGGACAGCTAAACACTGAAGCTTTCTTT. Full variable domain (rest looked up from reference TRBV30 and TRBJ1-1): SQTIHQWPATLVQPVGSPLSLECTVEGTSNPNLYWYRQAAGRGLQLLFYSVGIGQISSEVPQNLSASRPQDRQFILSSKKLLLSDSGFYLCAWVGQLNTEAFFGQGTRLTVV.

This chain links TRBV7-2 with TRBJ1-1, with D uncertain. Germline V gene lookup returns CDR1 SGHTA and CDR2 FQGNSA. This CDR3 is 15 amino acids long. Deletions cut 1 base from V and 5 bases from J, with 14 bases between. The CDR3 nucleotides read TGTGCCAGCAGCTTAGTAGCCGGGGTAGAGACTGAAGCTTTCTTT. Its protein is CASSLVAGVETEAFF.

V usage is TRBV18 and J usage is TRBJ2-2; no clear D. V shed 1 base and J shed 3 bases, with 9 bases lying between them. Germline V CDR1 and CDR2: KGHSH, LQKENI. This CDR3 is 15 amino acids long. Here the CDR3 reads CASSPRVGDTGELFF. The CDR3, as DNA: TGTGCCAGCTCACCACGTGTGGGCGACACCGGGGAGCTGTTTTTT.

The chain recombines TRBV30 with TRBJ1-1, with 8 bases matching TRBD1. The CDR3 covers 13 residues. J lost 3 bases, V lost 5 bases, and 5 bases had no gene match. Germline assignment: CDR1 GTSNPN and CDR2 SVGIG (reference sequence). The CDR3 DNA is TGTGCCTGGGCAGGGGGCGCGGACACTGAAGCTTTCTTT. This encodes CAWAGGADTEAFF.

This clone was seen a single time. The rearrangement joins TRBV4-3 to TRBJ2-4; D gene ambiguous. V lost 0 bases, J lost 4 bases, and 4 bases lay in between. The CDR3 consists of 13 residues. Germline CDR1 and CDR2: LGHNA and YSLEER. In DNA, the CDR3 is TGCGCCAGCAGCCAAGAACTTAAAAACATTCAGTACTTC. This sequence encodes CASSQELKNIQYF.

The rearrangement links TRBV11-1 to TRBJ2-3; the match to TRBD1 covers 9 bases. The CDR3 has 16 amino acids. The germline CDR1 and CDR2 sequences are SGHAT and FQDESV (reference sequence). J gave up 4 bases and V 0 bases, and 5 bases lay outside the gene matches. The CDR3 reads CASSLAPGQGSDTQYF. The DNA for the CDR3 is TGTGCCAGCAGCTTAGCTCCGGGACAGGGATCAGATACGCAGTATTTT.

This chain links TRBV29-1 with TRBJ2-3; D gene uncertain. This CDR3 is built from 14 residues. V was pared by 0 bases and J by 1 base, with 8 bases between. The germline V gene has CDR1 SQVTM and CDR2 ANQGSEA. CDR3 DNA sequence: TGCAGCGTTGAAGATCCACAGCGCACAGATACGCAGTATTTT. Protein product: CSVEDPQRTDTQYF.

The V and J genes are TRBV28 and TRBJ1-1; D is unresolved. CDR3 length equals 13 residues. From germline, CDR1 is MDHEN and CDR2 SYDVKM. The germline V and J ends were trimmed by 8 bases and 1 base, with 11 bases remaining between them. The CDR3 spells CASLGQANTEAFF. CDR3 sequence (DNA): TGTGCCAGCTTAGGCCAGGCGAACACTGAAGCTTTCTTT.